The source of this T cell receptor (beta chain) is a study of OX40 agonist ivuxolimab in advanced cancers. Whole-study results and caveats: CD4+ and CD8+ blood T cells expanded clonally by week 6 at 0.1 to 3.0 mg/kg.

The V end lost 0 bases, the J end lost 1 base, and 4 bases lay between the germline ends. The CDR3 totals 13 residues. The germline V gene has CDR1 SGHKS and CDR2 YYEKEE (reference sequence). Here immunoSEQ multiplex PCR was the method, and the copy in TCRdb shows in-frame clones only, minus some. This table has fewer than 65,000 clones, about 80% appearing once. Note on this clone: The antigen remains undetermined.

The chain is built from TRBV5-5 and TRBJ1-1; D not resolved. The sequencing used CD4+ or CD8+ T cells sorted from blood, collected in a trial of the OX40 agonist ivuxolimab. This clonotype was sampled from an adult with an advanced solid tumor such as melanoma, head and neck, liver or kidney cancer. The CDR3 bases are TGTGCCAGCAGCTTGGAGAGGAACACTGAAGCTTTCTTT. Translation: CASSLERNTEAFF.